One and the same sample provided the 2 T cell receptor beta chains below, sequenced in a study of response to subunit inactivated influenza vaccine. One entry per CDR3 protein, called by TCRdb with MiXCR from the RT-PCR reads. This table holds 550,000 to 800,000 distinct CDR3 sequences, about 14% found once. This specimen consisted of PBMCs from blood, obtained less than 15 days before vaccination. The receptor source for this set is a man aged 45-60 years who received an inactivated influenza vaccine.

The sample holds a few counts of this clonotype. This chain links TRBV19 with TRBJ2-6; D gene uncertain. This CDR3 spans 17 amino acids. Trimming shortened V by 3 bases and J by 0 bases, and 12 bases separated the two germline ends. Germline-derived CDR1 and CDR2 are LNHDA and SQIVND (reference sequence). The CDR3 sequence is CASSIFSKTSGANVLTF. CDR3 DNA: TGTGCCAGTAGTATCTTCTCCAAAACCTCTGGGGCCAACGTCCTGACTTTC.

This clonotype was counted a few times. V gene TRBV9 combines with J gene TRBJ2-7; D is undetermined. This CDR3 contains 13 residues. Per the germline V gene, CDR1 is SGDLS and CDR2 is YYNGEE. V shed 0 bases and J shed 4 bases, with 8 bases lying between them. CDR3 nucleotide sequence: TGTGCCAGCAGCGTAGGTCCCTTTTACGAGCAGTACTTC. This gives the protein CASSVGPFYEQYF.